This entry features one T cell receptor beta chain sequence. There is no known antigen for this receptor. Per-nucleotide qualities are absent, and no much larger clonotype sits a single base away. Sample time point, as interpreted from the label and publication: about 28 days (+/-7) after the second vaccine dose. AZD1222 recipients with second doses at about 4 weeks or about 12 weeks were pooled, because spike-specific TCR depth and breadth did not differ between schedules. Vaccinee samples were obtained from the UK trials COV001 and COV002, which included a single-blind randomized controlled phase 2/3 trial of AZD1222 (ChAdOx1 nCoV-19) in healthy adults. For TCRbeta chain sequencing, PBMC samples were collected from trial participants at day 0 and at day 28 after the second dose. CDR1 SGHDT and CDR2 YYEEEE are derived from the germline V gene. The CDR3 runs 15 residues from the cysteine to the phenylalanine. The sequence is cut down to CDR3 DNA, 45 bases in frame from base 1. The germline V end is reduced by 4 bases and the J end by 6 bases; junction bases left unmatched: 11.

The CDR3 regions of human TCRbeta chains were analyzed by immunosequencing. As for how the authors treated the data: TCRs in the repertoires were matched against a reference library of SARS-CoV-2-specific TCRs that had been generated with the MIRA antigen-specificity platform. Breadth was defined as the fraction of unique TCRs that were SARS-CoV-2-associated, and depth was defined as the fraction of total T cells that were SARS-CoV-2-associated. Using the MIRA data, each spike-specific TCR was assigned both to the spike region to which the TCR was reactive and to a CD4 or CD8 class. Log10-transformed breadth and depth values were compared by one-way ANOVA with Sidak's multiple comparisons tests. TCRdb took over this immuneACCESS table, retaining in-frame rearrangements with V and J assigned. Such tables are incomplete; in checked studies, under half of the missing clones stem from an unresolved V gene, and the remainder is unexplained. V and J calls plus clone size are reproduced from that table; the DNA served to infer D and trimming. The sample data list some 250,000 clones, and about 94% of these were observed just once. The top ten clonotypes cover around 0.6% of the sample.

The data originate from a study of T cell responses to AZD1222 COVID-19 vaccine (dated by TCRdb to the early 2020s). Regarding the study in general: A total of just over 230 trial participants underwent TCR sequencing, of whom about 210 had received two doses of AZD1222 and some 26 had received two doses of the MenACWY control vaccine. Trial participants were enrolled by age into subgroups of 18-55, 56-69 and 70-plus years, and around 140, 26 and 57 TCR-sequenced participants, respectively, were included in these subgroups. Results and caveats for the whole study, not just this receptor: Only 5 to 7 AZD1222 recipients were SARS-CoV-2 seropositive at baseline, limiting conclusions about previously exposed vaccinees. Epitopes outside the regions mutated in the B.1.351 and B.1.1.7 variants were reportedly recognized by nearly half of the unique spike-specific TCRs. Because no day 14 peak-response samples were available, the repertoires could be characterized only after the peak T cell response. Participants were mostly white British and included more females than males, and it was suggested by the authors that clonal diversity may have been underestimated. Spike-specific TCR breadth and depth rose significantly after two AZD1222 doses compared with day 0 and with MenACWY recipients. CD4 TCRs associated with the vaccine covered the entire spike protein, and the dominant responses were in regions 160-218 and 743-854. In the small 56-69-year group, the increase in depth fell short of significance, most likely because of low power.

Sequenced here: peripheral blood, sampled 28 days after the second AZD1222 dose. Recombination linked TRBV5-6 to TRBJ2-3, with 7 bases aligning to TRBD1. This receptor was obtained from an adult who received the AZD1222 COVID-19 vaccine. The nucleotides are TGTGCCAGCAGCCGGGACAGCGCCAGGGCGGATACGCAGTATTTT. Protein translation: CASSRDSARADTQYF.